Listed here is a single T cell receptor (beta chain). This sample was included in a study of control samples from healthy donors and cancer patients. Deletions cut 3 bases from V and 1 base from J, with 10 bases between. CDR1 is LGHDT, CDR2 YNNKEL, per germline (reference sequence). This CDR3 has 15 amino acids. TCRdb keeps only in-frame clones here, not all; method: immunoSEQ multiplex PCR. This repertoire shows 90,000 or so clones, 65% to 85% found once; its top ten account for under 50%. Sequences were obtained from PBMCs. J is TRBJ1-5 and V is TRBV3-1 (or the pseudogene TRBV3-2); the D gene is possibly TRBD1 (6 bases). This clonotype was obtained from a man aged 65-85 years with lung cancer. The CDR3: CASSQGASSNQPQHF. In DNA form, the CDR3 reads TGTGCCAGCAGCCAGGGGGCATCGAGCAATCAGCCCCAGCATTTT.